Each of the 4 T cell receptor beta chains below was sequenced from the same sample in a study of Ad26.COV2.S vaccination and SARS-CoV-2 variants. Sequencing used immunoSEQ multiplex PCR; TCRdb keeps in-frame clones, though not all of them. The sample has around 300,000 clones, around 89% seen once; the top ten hold about 4.6%. This sample's treatment: roughly 19 received Ad26.COV2.S at low or high dose, single or two shots; about 5 received placebo; per-sample allocation not given. Sampling was performed 63 days after the first vaccine or placebo injection. The sample consisted of peripheral blood, taken in a trial of Ad26.COV2.S vaccine versus placebo. These receptors were taken from a person aged 18 to 59 who received the Ad26.COV2.S COVID-19 vaccine or a placebo.

The chain joins TRBV9 to TRBJ2-3; the D is unclear. CDR3 length equals 16 residues. The V end lost 1 base, the J end lost 3 bases, and 15 bases lay between the germline ends. Germline CDR1 reads SGDLS; CDR2 reads YYNGEE. DNA of the CDR3: TGTGCCAGCAGCGTATCAGCAGGTTCGAGAACAGATACGCAGTATTTT. It is translated as CASSVSAGSRTDTQYF.

This clone occurred once. The chain is built from TRBV6-5 and TRBJ1-1; a possible D gene is TRBD1 (6 bases). Germline V gene sequence: CDR1 MNHEY, CDR2 SVGAGI. V was trimmed by 7 bases and J by 1 base, leaving 10 bases between them. The CDR3 covers 13 residues. The CDR3 DNA reads TGTGCCAGCAACAGGGAAGGGAACACTGAAGCTTTCTTT. This codes for CASNREGNTEAFF.

The chain carries TRBV4-1 and TRBJ1-1; a possible D gene is TRBD1 (5 bases). The CDR3 sequence is 17 residues long. Germline-derived CDR1 and CDR2 are MGHRA and YSYEKL. The V and J ends lost 0 bases and 5 bases respectively, with 19 bases between them. Here the CDR3 reads CASSQDRNIGARTEAFF. CDR3 DNA sequence: TGCGCCAGCAGCCAAGATAGGAATATAGGGGCGAGGACTGAAGCTTTCTTT.

This clone appeared once. The chain links TRBV7-6 to TRBJ2-1, with D possibly being TRBD1 (6 bases). V was clipped by 4 bases and J by 7 bases, with 20 bases between them. Per the germline V gene, CDR1 is SGHVS and CDR2 is FNYEAQ. The CDR3 length is 16 residues. CDR3 residues: CASSSRYRDTRNEQFF. The CDR3 DNA reads TGTGCCAGCAGCTCAAGGTACAGGGATACTAGGAATGAGCAGTTCTTC.